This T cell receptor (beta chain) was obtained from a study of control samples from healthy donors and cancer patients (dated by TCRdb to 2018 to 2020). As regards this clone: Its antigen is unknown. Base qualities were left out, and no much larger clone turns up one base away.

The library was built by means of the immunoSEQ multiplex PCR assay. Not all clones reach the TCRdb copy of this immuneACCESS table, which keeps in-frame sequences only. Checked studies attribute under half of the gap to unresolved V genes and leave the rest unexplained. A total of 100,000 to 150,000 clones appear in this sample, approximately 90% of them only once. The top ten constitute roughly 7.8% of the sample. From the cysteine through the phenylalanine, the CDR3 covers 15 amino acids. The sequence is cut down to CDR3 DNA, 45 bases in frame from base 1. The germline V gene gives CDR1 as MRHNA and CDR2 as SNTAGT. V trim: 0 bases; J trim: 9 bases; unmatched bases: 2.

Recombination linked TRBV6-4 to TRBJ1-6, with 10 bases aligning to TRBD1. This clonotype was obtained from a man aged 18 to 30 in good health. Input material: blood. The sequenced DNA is TGTGCCAGCAGTGACTCCCGGGACAGGGGTTCACCCCTCCACTTT. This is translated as CASSDSRDRGSPLHF.